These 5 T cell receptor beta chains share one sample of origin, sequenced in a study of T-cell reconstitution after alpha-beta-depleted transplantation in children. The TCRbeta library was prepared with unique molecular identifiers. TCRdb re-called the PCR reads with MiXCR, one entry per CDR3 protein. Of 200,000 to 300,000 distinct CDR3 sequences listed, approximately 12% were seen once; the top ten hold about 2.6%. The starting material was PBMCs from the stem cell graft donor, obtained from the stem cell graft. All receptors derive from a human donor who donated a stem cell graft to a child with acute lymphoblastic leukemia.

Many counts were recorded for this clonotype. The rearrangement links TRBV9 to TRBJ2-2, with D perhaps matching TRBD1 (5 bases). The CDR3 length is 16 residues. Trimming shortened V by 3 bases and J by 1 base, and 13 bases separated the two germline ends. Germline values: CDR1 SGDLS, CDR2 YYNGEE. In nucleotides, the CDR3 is TGTGCCAGCAGCGCCCATCTAACAGGGAACACCGGGGAGCTGTTTTTT. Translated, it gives CASSAHLTGNTGELFF. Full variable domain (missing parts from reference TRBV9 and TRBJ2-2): DSGVTQTPKHLITATGQRVTLRCSPRSGDLSVYWYQQSLDQGLQFLIQYYNGEERAKGNILERFSAQQFPDLHSELNLSSLELGDSALYFCASSAHLTGNTGELFFGEGSRLTVL.

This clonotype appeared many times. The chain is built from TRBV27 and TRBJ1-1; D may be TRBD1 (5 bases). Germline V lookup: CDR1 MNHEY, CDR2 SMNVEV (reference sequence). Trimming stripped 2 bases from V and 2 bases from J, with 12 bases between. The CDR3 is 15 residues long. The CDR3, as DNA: TGTGCCAGCAGTTTAGGGCGGGGCGGAAACACTGAAGCTTTCTTT. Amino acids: CASSLGRGGNTEAFF.

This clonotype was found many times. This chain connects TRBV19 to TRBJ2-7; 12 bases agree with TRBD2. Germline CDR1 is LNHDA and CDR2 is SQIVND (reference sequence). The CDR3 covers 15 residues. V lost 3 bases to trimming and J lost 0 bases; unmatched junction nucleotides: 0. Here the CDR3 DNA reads TGTGCCAGTAGTATGGGACTAGCGGGCTCCTACGAGCAGTACTTC. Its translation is CASSMGLAGSYEQYF.

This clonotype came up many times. Written as DNA, the CDR3 is TGTGCCAGCAGCTCCCGAGGACTAGCGGGAGAGGGTTTCTACAATGAGCAGTTCTTC. Encoded protein: CASSSRGLAGEGFYNEQFF. The rearrangement joins TRBV11-1 to TRBJ2-1, with 13 bases matching TRBD2. Per the germline V gene, CDR1 is SGHAT and CDR2 is FQDESV (reference sequence). The V gene end was trimmed by 4 bases and the J gene end by 3 bases; junction bases not matched to a gene: 12. The CDR3 runs 19 residues.

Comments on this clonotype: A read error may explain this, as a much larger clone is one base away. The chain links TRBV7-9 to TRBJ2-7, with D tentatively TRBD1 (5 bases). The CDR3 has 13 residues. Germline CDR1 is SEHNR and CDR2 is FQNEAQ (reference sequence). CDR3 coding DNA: TGTGCCGGCAGCATTGGACAAGGCTACGAGCAGTACTTC. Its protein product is CAGSIGQGYEQYF.